These 16 T cell receptor beta chains were sequenced from one sample in a study of blood T cell repertoires in COVID-19. TCRdb's copy holds only in-frame clones and misses some; the assay was immunoSEQ multiplex PCR. The sample contains about 170,000 clones, approximately 80% of which appear only once. The sample taken for sequencing was peripheral blood. These TCRs come from a woman at least 80 years old with active or convalescent COVID-19.

This rearrangement joins TRBV7-2 to TRBJ1-4; TRBD1 is a possible D gene (6 bases). The CDR3 has 15 residues. The germline CDR1 and CDR2 sequences are SGHTA and FQGNSA. The V end lost 3 bases, the J end lost 8 bases, and 16 bases lay between the germline ends. The CDR3 loop reads CASSFDRLTSEKLFF. CDR3 bases: TGTGCCAGCAGCTTCGACAGGTTAACCTCAGAAAAACTGTTTTTT.

V gene TRBV28 combines with J gene TRBJ1-2; 8 bases map to TRBD1. Germline CDR1 reads MDHEN; CDR2 reads SYDVKM. The J segment lost 8 bases and the V segment lost 6 bases, leaving 14 bases of the junction unmatched. The CDR3 totals 15 residues. The DNA for the CDR3 is TGTGCCAGCAGAAAGGCAGGGGGCGCGGAGAACGGCTACACCTTC. It codes for CASRKAGGAENGYTF.

The chain employs TRBV10-2 and TRBJ2-7; weak D call: TRBD1 (5 bases). Trimming stripped 3 bases from V and 6 bases from J, with 15 bases between. CDR3 length: 14 amino acids. Germline CDR1 WSHSY, CDR2 SAAADI. The CDR3 here is CASSDSKGEGEQYF. The CDR3 DNA is TGCGCCAGCAGTGACTCGAAAGGGGAAGGCGAGCAGTACTTC.

The chain is built from TRBV5-8 and TRBJ1-4, with 11 bases aligning to TRBD1. V lost 4 bases to trimming and J lost 5 bases; unmatched junction nucleotides: 7. The CDR3 is 16 residues long. Germline CDR1 SGHTS, CDR2 YDEGEE. This CDR3 is CASSPGQGVLNEKLFF. CDR3 coding DNA: TGTGCCAGCAGCCCGGGACAGGGGGTCCTAAATGAAAAACTGTTTTTT.

This chain joins TRBV9 and TRBJ2-3; a possible D gene is TRBD1 (5 bases). The CDR3 is made up of 13 amino acids. CDR1 SGDLS and CDR2 YYNGEE come from the germline V gene. V was shortened by 3 bases and J by 3 bases, with 8 bases between the two germline ends. The CDR3 DNA follows: TGTGCCAGCAGCGAACAGGTTACAGATACGCAGTATTTT. Protein: CASSEQVTDTQYF. The variable domain in full, with the rest retrieved from reference TRBV9 and TRBJ2-3, is DSGVTQTPKHLITATGQRVTLRCSPRSGDLSVYWYQQSLDQGLQFLIQYYNGEERAKGNILERFSAQQFPDLHSELNLSSLELGDSALYFCASSEQVTDTQYFGPGTRLTVL.

V usage is TRBV7-8 and J usage is TRBJ1-4; tentative D call: TRBD1 (5 bases). CDR1 and CDR2 from the germline V gene are SGHVS and FQNEAQ. The length of the CDR3 is 14 residues. Trimming stripped 7 bases from V and 8 bases from J, with 17 bases between. The CDR3 loop is CASTPSGGGEKLFF. The CDR3 nucleotides are TGTGCCAGCACCCCTTCGGGGGGTGGCGAAAAACTGTTTTTT.

The genes are TRBV27 and TRBJ2-1; possible D gene TRBD1, 6 bases. The CDR3 length is 17 residues. The V end was cut by 6 bases, the J end by 0 bases, with 18 bases between. CDR1 and CDR2 (germline): MNHEY, SMNVEV (reference sequence). The CDR3: CASSPEGQTSSYNEQFF. The CDR3, as DNA: TGTGCCAGCAGCCCCGAAGGACAGACGAGCTCCTACAATGAGCAGTTCTTC.

The J gene is TRBJ2-7, the V gene TRBV25-1; D is uncertain. V lost 4 bases and J 3 bases, leaving 7 bases between the germline ends. Germline CDR1 reads MGHDK; CDR2 reads SYGVNS. The CDR3 consists of 12 residues. CDR3 amino acids: CASSGASYEQYF. As DNA, the CDR3 is TGTGCCAGCAGTGGGGCGAGCTACGAGCAGTACTTC.

The chain employs TRBV5-8 and TRBJ2-1; the D gene is possibly TRBD1 (6 bases). The CDR3 consists of 14 residues. Germline V gene data show CDR1 as SGHTS and CDR2 as YDEGEE. Trimming took 5 bases from V and 1 from J, leaving 10 bases between them. In DNA form, the CDR3 reads TGTGCCAGCAGGTCGGGACAATCCTACAATGAGCAGTTCTTC. It specifies CASRSGQSYNEQFF.

The genes are TRBV7-2 and TRBJ1-2, with D maybe TRBD1 (5 bases). Between the trimmed V and J ends, which lost 4 bases and 4 bases, there was a span of 10 bases. Germline V gene data show CDR1 as SGHTA and CDR2 as FQGNSA. The CDR3 is 13 residues long. CDR3: CASSSVGGYGYTF. In DNA, the CDR3 is TGTGCCAGCAGCTCCGTCGGGGGCTATGGCTACACCTTC.

The table lists this clone with a few counts. V usage is TRBV12-3 or TRBV12-4 and J usage is TRBJ1-4, with D perhaps TRBD1 (6 bases). V gave up 6 bases and J gave up 8 bases, with 13 bases separating them. The CDR3 contains 13 residues. CDR3 nucleotides: TGTGCCAGCAGCCAGGGACAACCCGAAAAACTGTTTTTT. It is translated as CASSQGQPEKLFF.

The chain joins TRBV18 to TRBJ1-4; 8 bases fit TRBD1. CDR3 size: 17 residues. CDR1 and CDR2 from the germline V gene are KGHSH and LQKENI. Unmatched junction bases numbered 8, after V lost 3 bases and J lost 2 bases. The CDR3 nucleotides are TGTGCCAGCTCACCGAGGCAGGGGGCGGCGACTAATGAAAAACTGTTTTTT. Its translation is CASSPRQGAATNEKLFF.

CDR3 protein: CASSLTGGTIREKLFF. CDR3 nucleotides: TGTGCCAGTAGTCTCACAGGGGGCACGATTCGTGAAAAACTGTTTTTT. The chain links TRBV19 to TRBJ1-4; TRBD1 matches at 9 bases. Germline assignment: CDR1 LNHDA and CDR2 SQIVND (reference sequence). V lost 5 bases, J lost 7 bases, and 11 bases stayed unmatched. CDR3 length equals 16 residues.

The V gene is TRBV5-4, the J gene TRBJ2-3; 10 bases map to TRBD1. The V segment lost 4 bases and the J segment 2 bases; nucleotides outside the gene matches: 10. Germline V gene data show CDR1 as SGHNT and CDR2 as YYREEE (reference sequence). This CDR3 contains 17 residues. CDR3 sequence reads: CASSQGGQGGNTDTQYF. CDR3 nucleotides: TGTGCCAGCAGCCAAGGAGGACAGGGGGGAAACACAGATACGCAGTATTTT.

The chain couples TRBV18 to TRBJ1-2; D is possibly TRBD1 (6 bases). V was clipped by 3 bases and J by 3 bases, with 11 bases between them. CDR3 size: 14 residues. Germline values: CDR1 KGHSH, CDR2 LQKENI. The CDR3 here is CASSPGTSYYGYTF. Here the CDR3 DNA reads TGTGCCAGCTCACCCGGGACAAGTTACTATGGCTACACCTTC.

This chain uses TRBV4-3 with TRBJ2-7, with D tentatively TRBD2 (5 bases). V dropped 2 bases and J dropped 5 bases, with 19 bases sitting between them. This CDR3 is built from 16 residues. The germline CDR1 and CDR2 sequences are LGHNA and YSLEER. The CDR3, as DNA: TGCGCCAGCAGCCAATTCCCTCCAGGTCGGGGTGACGAGCAGTACTTC. Its protein product is CASSQFPPGRGDEQYF.